This entry lists 23 T cell receptor beta chains sequenced from one sample in a study of T cells in Graves' hyperthyroidism and ophthalmopathy. There were TCR beta CDR3 regions amplified from RNA transcripts. RT-PCR in the first round (using the HTBI primer set) targeted the TCR CDR3. MiXCR was run by TCRdb on the multiplex PCR reads, yielding one entry per CDR3 protein. The data show 300,000 or so distinct CDR3 sequences, about 20% seen once. The sequencing sample was made of blood. The receptors stem from a woman in her 50s with Graves' hyperthyroidism.

The chain employs TRBV6-1 and TRBJ1-5; 7 bases map to TRBD1. Germline V gives CDR1 MNHNS, CDR2 SASEGT. Germline trimming cut 7 bases from V and 6 bases from J; bases unmatched to any gene: 12. This CDR3 has 15 residues. For the CDR3, the DNA is TGTGCCAGCACCGAAGCCGGGACAGCAGGTCAGCCCCAGCATTTT. Its protein is CASTEAGTAGQPQHF.

There are a few counts of this clonotype. With a much larger clone just one base away, this may be a read error. V and J are TRBV6-1 and TRBJ2-7; TRBD1 agrees at 9 bases. CDR3 length: 14 residues. CDR1 is MNHNS, CDR2 SASEGT, per germline. Unmatched junction bases numbered 5, after V lost 6 bases and J lost 2 bases. CDR3 sequence (DNA): TGTGCCAGCAGAACCGGGACAGGGCCCTACGAGCAGTACTTC. Amino acid sequence: CASRTGTGPYEQYF.

This clonotype was observed once. A much larger clone sits a single nucleotide away, making a read error possible. The genes are TRBV6-5 and TRBJ2-7; possible D gene TRBD2, 7 bases. Trimming left V 2 bases short and J 2 bases short, with 13 bases between. The CDR3 totals 15 residues. From germline, CDR1 is MNHEY and CDR2 SVGAGI. CDR3 residues: CASSYQGGVPYEQYF. In DNA form, the CDR3 reads TGTGCCAGCAGTTACCAAGGGGGGGTTCCCTACGAGCAGTACTTC.

This clonotype was seen more than once but under ten times. The DNA for the CDR3 is TGCGCCAGCAGCTTGGAGTTGGGACAGACTAATGAAAAACTGTTTTTT. It yields the protein CASSLELGQTNEKLFF. V gene TRBV5-1 combines with J gene TRBJ1-4, with TRBD1 matching over 7 bases. V gave up 0 bases and J gave up 2 bases; unmatched junction bases: 4. The germline V gene has CDR1 SGHRS and CDR2 YFSETQ. The CDR3 extends over 16 amino acids.

The gene calls are TRBV12-3 or TRBV12-4 and TRBJ2-5; 7 bases are shared with TRBD1. Trimming cost V 5 bases and J 5 bases; bases outside gene matches: 8. The CDR3 has 14 amino acids. The CDR3 region has the DNA TGTGCCAGCAGTGACAGACAGGGTTCGGAGACCCAGTACTTC. This sequence encodes CASSDRQGSETQYF.

V gene TRBV28 combines with J gene TRBJ1-1; 7 bases align to TRBD1. After removal of 6 bases from V and 3 bases from J, the junction contained 10 bases not matched to a gene. There are 15 residues in the CDR3. Per germline, CDR1 MDHEN and CDR2 SYDVKM. CDR3 coding DNA: TGTGCCAGCAGCAACGACAGGGAGGTGCACACTGAAGCTTTCTTT. The encoded protein is CASSNDREVHTEAFF.

This clonotype appeared many times. The chain is built from TRBV6-1 and TRBJ1-4; a weak D match, TRBD1 (5 bases). CDR1 is MNHNS and CDR2 is SASEGT in the germline V gene. V was clipped by 1 base and J by 10 bases, with 16 bases between them. The CDR3 runs 15 residues. The CDR3 loop reads CASSEGGGGGGKLFF. CDR3 coding DNA: TGTGCCAGCAGTGAAGGAGGCGGAGGTGGGGGAAAACTGTTTTTT.

This clonotype was detected ten times or more. The chain is built from TRBV20-1 and TRBJ1-4, with D hard to call. Per the germline V gene, CDR1 is DFQATT and CDR2 is SNEGSKA (reference sequence). V lost 0 bases and J 4 bases, leaving 9 bases between the germline ends. The CDR3 extends over 14 amino acids. This CDR3 reads CSARDWQDNEKLFF. The CDR3 DNA follows: TGCAGTGCTAGAGATTGGCAGGATAATGAAAAACTGTTTTTT.

This clonotype was observed at least ten times. The J gene is TRBJ1-1, the V gene TRBV2, with D possibly being TRBD1 (6 bases). The CDR3 sequence is 15 residues long. From germline, CDR1 is SNHLY and CDR2 FYNNEI. Trimming removed 4 bases at V and 4 bases at J, with 16 bases between. For the CDR3, the DNA is TGTGCCAGCAGTGTGGGTACAACAGGGAGCACTGAAGCTTTCTTT. This sequence encodes CASSVGTTGSTEAFF. The full variable domain, completed using reference TRBV2 and TRBJ1-1, is EPEVTQTPSHQVTQMGQEVILRCVPISNHLYFYWYRQILGQKVEFLVSFYNNEISEKSEIFDDQFSVERPDGSNFTLKIRSTKLEDSAMYFCASSVGTTGSTEAFFGQGTRLTVV.

This clonotype was seen only a few times. The chain carries TRBV20-1 and TRBJ2-7; 9 nucleotides match TRBD2. Germline V gives CDR1 DFQATT, CDR2 SNEGSKA (reference sequence). The CDR3 covers 14 residues. The ends lost 5 bases at V and 0 bases at J; junction bases unmatched: 5. CDR3 sequence reads: CSAPSGIPSYEQYF. The CDR3 DNA follows: TGCAGTGCTCCTAGCGGGATTCCCTCCTACGAGCAGTACTTC.

This clonotype was seen a handful of times. The chain recombines TRBV12-3 or TRBV12-4 with TRBJ2-6; D remains ambiguous. Deletions cut 2 bases from V and 2 bases from J, with 10 bases between. The CDR3 spans 16 residues. This chain's CDR3 is CASSLLVVPGANVLTF. Here the CDR3 DNA reads TGTGCCAGCAGTTTATTAGTGGTTCCTGGGGCCAACGTCCTGACTTTC.

In regard to this clonotype: With a much larger clone just one base away, this may be a read error. The V and J genes are TRBV12-3 or TRBV12-4 and TRBJ1-2, with a possible D match to TRBD1 (6 bases). Deletions cut 7 bases from V and 8 bases from J, with 26 bases between. The CDR3 is made up of 16 amino acids. CDR3 amino acids: CASTLKAWGALEGYTF. The CDR3 DNA follows: TGTGCCAGCACCCTTAAGGCTTGGGGGGCCCTAGAGGGCTACACCTTC.

Many counts were recorded for this clonotype. Here the CDR3 DNA reads TGTGCCAGCAGCTTAGATAAGGGGGCCGGAGAGACCCAGTACTTC. Its protein product is CASSLDKGAGETQYF. V is TRBV11-2 and J is TRBJ2-5; TRBD1 matches 7 bases. Trimming removed 0 bases from V and 4 bases from J; junction bases left unmatched: 5. Germline V gene data show CDR1 as SGHAT and CDR2 as FQNNGV. The CDR3 sequence is 15 residues long.

This clonotype came up many times. The chain links TRBV20-1 to TRBJ1-1; D call uncertain. This CDR3 spans 14 amino acids. Germline loops: CDR1 DFQATT, CDR2 SNEGSKA (reference sequence). V was shortened by 1 base and J by 1 base, with 10 bases between the two germline ends. DNA of the CDR3: TGCAGTGCTAGAGGGTCCTTGGGGAACACTGAAGCTTTCTTT. Residues: CSARGSLGNTEAFF.

This clonotype was seen many times. This chain joins TRBV29-1 and TRBJ2-7, with TRBD2 matching over 11 bases. The CDR3 has 13 amino acids. Trimming cost V 4 bases and J 3 bases; bases outside gene matches: 2. The germline V gene has CDR1 SQVTM and CDR2 ANQGSEA. Here the CDR3 reads CSVVLAGGYEQYF. For the CDR3, the DNA is TGCAGCGTTGTGCTAGCGGGAGGCTACGAGCAGTACTTC.

This clonotype was seen repeatedly, ten times or more. This sequence joins TRBV6-1 and TRBJ2-3; 10 nucleotides line up with TRBD2. From germline, CDR1 is MNHNS and CDR2 SASEGT. The CDR3 runs 19 residues. V trimming: 7 bases; J trimming: 2 bases; junction bases outside the gene matches: 18. The CDR3 nucleotides read TGTGCCAGCACCCTAATACCGGGACTAGCGAACGGTGACACAGATACGCAGTATTTT. This encodes CASTLIPGLANGDTDTQYF.

V is TRBV25-1 and J is TRBJ2-3; 12 positions agree with TRBD2. CDR3 size: 17 residues. V was pared by 4 bases and J by 2 bases, with 7 bases of the junction left unmatched. Germline V gene sequence: CDR1 MGHDK, CDR2 SYGVNS. The CDR3: CASSALTSGGPTDTQYF. In nucleotides, the CDR3 is TGTGCCAGCAGTGCTTTGACTAGCGGGGGACCCACAGATACGCAGTATTTT.

This clonotype was detected many times. The chain combines TRBV5-1 with TRBJ2-1; 12 nucleotides agree with TRBD2. V lost 4 bases to trimming and J lost 7 bases; unmatched junction nucleotides: 9. Germline V CDR1 and CDR2: SGHRS, YFSETQ. The CDR3 extends over 16 amino acids. CDR3 region: CASSDSTSGGGNEQFF. CDR3 sequence (DNA): TGCGCCAGCAGCGACTCGACTAGCGGGGGTGGAAATGAGCAGTTCTTC.

Remarks on this clonotype: This clone may be a read error of a much larger clone one base away. This chain links TRBV2 with TRBJ2-5, with a possible D match to TRBD2 (5 bases). The germline CDR1 and CDR2 sequences are SNHLY and FYNNEI. CDR3 size: 14 residues. The CDR3 DNA follows: TGTGTCAGCAATATCATCGCGGGCCAAGAGACCCAGTACTTC. Protein sequence: CVSNIIAGQETQYF.

This clonotype occurred many times. The V gene is TRBV2, the J gene TRBJ2-2, with D possibly matching TRBD1 (5 bases). This CDR3 contains 15 residues. In germline, CDR1 is SNHLY, CDR2 FYNNEI. The V end lost 1 base, the J end lost 2 bases, and 8 bases lay between the germline ends. The CDR3 DNA follows: TGTGCCAGCAGTGAAGGACAGCTTAACACCGGGGAGCTGTTTTTT. It translates to CASSEGQLNTGELFF.

The chain uses TRBV3-1 and TRBJ1-6; D is ambiguous. The V and J ends lost 0 bases and 10 bases respectively, with 7 bases between them. Germline V gene lookup returns CDR1 LGHDT and CDR2 YNNKEL (reference sequence). The length of the CDR3 is 13 residues. In DNA, the CDR3 is TGTGCCAGCAGCCAAGACAGACTATCACCCCTCCACTTT. Its protein is CASSQDRLSPLHF.

This clonotype was observed a few times. The chain employs TRBV18 and TRBJ2-7, with 8 positions matching TRBD2. V was pared by 6 bases and J by 5 bases, with 9 bases of the junction left unmatched. From germline, CDR1 is KGHSH and CDR2 LQKENI. The CDR3 loop spans 14 amino acids. The CDR3 DNA sequence: TGTGCCAGCTCCCGTGCTGGCGGGAGGAACGAGCAGTACTTC. This translates into CASSRAGGRNEQYF.

The genes are TRBV2 and TRBJ1-2; 8 positions agree with TRBD1. Germline CDR1 and CDR2: SNHLY and FYNNEI. V lost 0 bases, J lost 6 bases, and 3 bases stayed unmatched. The CDR3 covers 14 residues. The CDR3: CASSEAPTGDGYTF. In DNA form, the CDR3 reads TGTGCCAGCAGTGAAGCCCCGACAGGGGATGGCTACACCTTC. The variable domain in full, with the rest retrieved from reference TRBV2 and TRBJ1-2, is EPEVTQTPSHQVTQMGQEVILRCVPISNHLYFYWYRQILGQKVEFLVSFYNNEISEKSEIFDDQFSVERPDGSNFTLKIRSTKLEDSAMYFCASSEAPTGDGYTFGSGTRLTVV.